The clone carrying this T cell receptor (beta chain) has just a few counts. What it binds is unknown. The CDR3 has 15 amino acids. Germline V gene lookup returns CDR1 SNHLY and CDR2 FYNNEI. With 2 bases clipped from V and 7 bases from J, the junction kept 8 bases outside the gene matches. This entry belongs to a study of blood T cells in healthy people across ages. Study outcomes and limitations: Comparison with aged donors showed that long-lived donors had more naive CD4+ cells and higher diversity.

Alongside a J-beta primer mix, a sample-barcoded 5' primer served in a second PCR lasting roughly 7 to 11 cycles. The authors tagged each cDNA molecule using a template-switch adaptor with 12 random nucleotides. TCRdb analysed the 5' RACE reads with MiXCR anew, one entry per CDR3 protein. The sample shows hundreds of thousands of distinct CDR3 sequences, less than 40% of them seen only once. The sequence was collected from a woman of 80 years or more in good health. J is TRBJ1-5 and V is TRBV2; the match to TRBD1 covers 7 bases. Sequenced sample: blood. CDR3 region: CASSETEGASQPQHF. In nucleotides, the CDR3 is TGTGCCAGCAGTGAAACGGAGGGGGCGAGCCAGCCCCAGCATTTT.